The 30 T cell receptor beta chains below come from one sample, sequenced in a study of cytomegalovirus exposure and HLA in healthy donors. In the PCR, 60 Vbeta and 13 Jbeta primers were used. The repertoire was sequenced with immunoSEQ multiplex PCR; TCRdb's copy has only in-frame clones and lacks some. The repertoire holds around 300,000 clones, with over 85% as singletons. The sample consisted of PBMCs. Receptors were obtained from a woman younger than 30 in good health and CMV-seronegative.

V gene TRBV7-6 combines with J gene TRBJ2-5; the D gene is possibly TRBD2 (6 bases). Germline lookup yields CDR1 SGHVS and CDR2 FNYEAQ. V lost 2 bases, J lost 11 bases, and 18 bases lay in between. The CDR3 contains 14 residues. The CDR3 DNA reads TGTGCCAGCAGCTTATCCGGAGGGGACTGGGAGCAGTACTTC. This encodes CASSLSGGDWEQYF.

This chain links TRBV18 with TRBJ2-1; D is perhaps TRBD2 (5 bases). CDR3 length: 16 amino acids. The germline V and J ends were trimmed by 3 bases and 3 bases, with 15 bases remaining between them. CDR1 and CDR2 (germline): KGHSH, LQKENI. The CDR3 coding sequence is TGTGCCAGCTCACCGATCTCGGGGAATCGCTACAATGAGCAGTTCTTC. Translation gives CASSPISGNRYNEQFF.

This chain uses TRBV9 with TRBJ2-1, with TRBD2 identical over 9 bases. This CDR3 contains 15 residues. CDR1 SGDLS and CDR2 YYNGEE come from the germline V gene. V was clipped by 0 bases and J by 10 bases; unmatched bases: 8. The CDR3 is CASSVGTSDSVEQFF. The CDR3 nucleotides read TGTGCCAGCAGCGTAGGGACTAGCGACTCCGTGGAGCAGTTCTTC.

The rearrangement joins TRBV7-2 to TRBJ2-1; perhaps TRBD2 as D (6 bases). The germline V gene has CDR1 SGHTA and CDR2 FQGNSA. V gave up 0 bases and J gave up 3 bases, with 9 bases separating them. The CDR3 spans 15 residues. CDR3 DNA: TGTGCCAGCAGCTTAGCGGGGGGAAACTACAATGAGCAGTTCTTC. It translates to CASSLAGGNYNEQFF.

Turning to this clone: Other DNA sequences within the sample encode an identical CDR3. V is TRBV2 and J is TRBJ2-1; 7 bases agree with TRBD2. CDR3 length equals 14 residues. V shed 3 bases, J shed 3 bases, and the junction held 2 bases outside the gene matches. Germline V CDR1 and CDR2: SNHLY, FYNNEI. CDR3 region: CASSEGGSYNEQFF. The CDR3 DNA reads as TGTGCCAGCAGTGAGGGGGGGAGCTACAATGAGCAGTTCTTC.

The CDR3 loop is CASSLWRGAQETQYF. CDR3 in DNA: TGTGCCAGCAGTTTGTGGCGGGGGGCCCAAGAGACCCAGTACTTC. The V gene is TRBV27, the J gene TRBJ2-5, with 8 bases matching TRBD2. Unmatched junction bases numbered 4, after V lost 3 bases and J lost 1 base. This CDR3 contains 15 residues. The germline V gene encodes CDR1 MNHEY and CDR2 SMNVEV (reference sequence).

The genes are TRBV9 and TRBJ1-4, with D uncertain. This CDR3 has 15 residues. Trimming shortened V by 0 bases and J by 3 bases, and 9 bases separated the two germline ends. Germline loops: CDR1 SGDLS, CDR2 YYNGEE. CDR3 protein: CASSVGAGSNEKLFF. As DNA, the CDR3 is TGTGCCAGCAGCGTAGGGGCGGGGTCTAATGAAAAACTGTTTTTT.

This chain uses TRBV4-1 with TRBJ1-6, with 8 nucleotides matching TRBD1. CDR1 is MGHRA and CDR2 is YSYEKL in the germline V gene. The CDR3 has 18 residues. The V segment lost 1 base and the J segment 9 bases; nucleotides outside the gene matches: 14. CDR3 coding DNA: TGCGCCAGCAGCCAAGTACCTGTGGACAGGGAGGCTAGTTCACCCCTCCACTTT. As protein: CASSQVPVDREASSPLHF.

This chain connects TRBV6-5 to TRBJ2-7, with D possibly being TRBD1 (6 bases). The CDR3 totals 15 residues. The germline V gene encodes CDR1 MNHEY and CDR2 SVGAGI. V shed 4 bases and J shed 4 bases, with 17 bases lying between them. CDR3 amino acids: CASSSWGLGSYEQYF. The CDR3 bases are TGTGCCAGCAGTTCGTGGGGGCTAGGGTCATACGAGCAGTACTTC.

The chain employs TRBV2 and TRBJ1-5; 8 nucleotides agree with TRBD1. Per the germline V gene, CDR1 is SNHLY and CDR2 is FYNNEI. Unmatched junction bases numbered 4, after V lost 7 bases and J lost 5 bases. The CDR3 runs 13 residues. CDR3 coding DNA: TGTGCCAGCAACGGACAGGGCGATCAGCCCCAGCATTTT. This codes for CASNGQGDQPQHF. Looking up the rest from reference TRBV2 and TRBJ1-5 gives the full variable domain: EPEVTQTPSHQVTQMGQEVILRCVPISNHLYFYWYRQILGQKVEFLVSFYNNEISEKSEIFDDQFSVERPDGSNFTLKIRSTKLEDSAMYFCASNGQGDQPQHFGDGTRLSIL.

The rearrangement uses TRBV11-2 and TRBJ1-1; D call uncertain. This CDR3 is built from 12 residues. Trimming removed 5 bases from V and 5 bases from J, with 9 bases in between. Germline assignment: CDR1 SGHAT and CDR2 FQNNGV. The CDR3 nucleotides are TGTGCCAGCAGCCTCCGGGAAACTGAAGCTTTCTTT. It yields the protein CASSLRETEAFF.

The rearrangement joins TRBV2 to TRBJ1-2, with 10 positions matching TRBD1. The trim removed 7 bases at V and 4 bases at J, leaving 6 bases unmatched. CDR1 and CDR2 from the germline V gene are SNHLY and FYNNEI. The CDR3 runs 14 residues. The CDR3 spells CASIRDRGFYGYTF. The DNA of the CDR3 is TGTGCCAGCATAAGGGACAGGGGATTCTATGGCTACACCTTC.

This chain joins TRBV19 and TRBJ1-3; 7 nucleotides align to TRBD1. This CDR3 has 14 amino acids. V lost 8 bases and J lost 0; bases outside the gene matches: 4. Per the germline V gene, CDR1 is LNHDA and CDR2 is SQIVND (reference sequence). The CDR3 reads CASRDRNSGNTIYF. The DNA of the CDR3 is TGTGCCAGTCGGGACAGAAACTCTGGAAACACCATATATTTT.

The rearrangement links TRBV7-9 to TRBJ2-3, with D unresolved. Germline CDR1 SEHNR, CDR2 FQNEAQ (reference sequence). V was clipped by 3 bases and J by 3 bases, with 13 bases between them. CDR3 length equals 15 residues. CDR3 sequence reads: CASSFSAVATDTQYF. CDR3 in DNA: TGTGCCAGCAGCTTTTCGGCCGTAGCTACAGATACGCAGTATTTT.

This chain uses TRBV10-3 with TRBJ2-5, with TRBD2 as a possible D gene (5 bases). The CDR3 totals 11 residues. Germline lookup yields CDR1 ENHRY and CDR2 SYGVKD. V was clipped by 9 bases and J by 4 bases, with 9 bases between them. Here the CDR3 reads CAIADVETQYF. In nucleotides, the CDR3 is TGTGCCATAGCGGATGTAGAGACCCAGTACTTC.

The genes are TRBV18 and TRBJ2-5; the D is unclear. V shed 2 bases and J shed 5 bases, with 9 bases lying between them. CDR1 is KGHSH and CDR2 is LQKENI in the germline V gene. This CDR3 is built from 13 residues. As DNA, the CDR3 is TGTGCCAGCTCACCATCAATCCAGGAGACCCAGTACTTC. The encoded protein is CASSPSIQETQYF.

The gene calls are TRBV27 and TRBJ2-1; 9 bases match TRBD1. The CDR3 runs 20 residues. Germline loops: CDR1 MNHEY, CDR2 SMNVEV (reference sequence). J lost 6 bases, V lost 3 bases, and 21 bases had no gene match. The CDR3 region is CASSFVWDRDYRDSLNEQFF. CDR3 bases: TGTGCCAGCAGTTTCGTTTGGGACAGGGATTACCGGGATTCCCTCAATGAGCAGTTCTTC.

This rearrangement joins TRBV2 to TRBJ1-1; 9 bases agree with TRBD1. This CDR3 region has 14 residues. V lost 7 bases to trimming and J lost 4 bases; unmatched junction nucleotides: 7. Per the germline V gene, CDR1 is SNHLY and CDR2 is FYNNEI. In nucleotides, the CDR3 is TGTGCCAGCACCCGGACAGGGGACAGCACTGAAGCTTTCTTT. Translation gives CASTRTGDSTEAFF.

This chain links TRBV9 with TRBJ1-3; TRBD1 agrees at 11 bases. The length of the CDR3 is 15 residues. The ends lost 1 base at V and 7 bases at J; junction bases unmatched: 4. Germline V gene data show CDR1 as SGDLS and CDR2 as YYNGEE. CDR3 in DNA: TGTGCCAGCAGCGTACGGGACAGGGGGAGGAACACCATATATTTT. This encodes CASSVRDRGRNTIYF.

The chain links TRBV15 to TRBJ1-4; 7 positions agree with TRBD1. CDR1 and CDR2 from the germline V gene are LNHNV and YYDKDF (reference sequence). With V trimmed by 5 bases and J by 5 bases, 8 bases remained unmatched. This CDR3 has 15 residues. This CDR3 is CATSRGQLKNEKLFF. The CDR3 DNA reads as TGTGCCACCAGCCGGGGACAGTTGAAGAATGAAAAACTGTTTTTT.

This chain uses TRBV2 with TRBJ1-1; tentative D call: TRBD1 (6 bases). Germline CDR1 SNHLY, CDR2 FYNNEI. The V end lost 0 bases, the J end lost 8 bases, and 13 bases lay between the germline ends. The CDR3 loop spans 14 amino acids. The CDR3 sequence: CASSEAQQGAEAFF. As DNA, the CDR3 is TGTGCCAGCAGTGAAGCGCAACAGGGTGCCGAAGCTTTCTTT.

The chain links TRBV18 to TRBJ1-2; a weak D match, TRBD1 (6 bases). The CDR3 is 19 residues long. Germline CDR1 reads KGHSH; CDR2 reads LQKENI. V was cut by 2 bases and J by 2 bases, with 24 bases left in between. CDR3 residues: CASSPIAPTSRGGNYGYTF. Here the CDR3 DNA reads TGTGCCAGCTCACCAATCGCCCCAACGTCGAGGGGGGGGAACTATGGCTACACCTTC.

The rearrangement uses TRBV2 and TRBJ1-5; D remains ambiguous. V gave up 7 bases and J gave up 1 base, with 14 bases separating them. There are 15 residues in the CDR3. Per germline, CDR1 SNHLY and CDR2 FYNNEI. CDR3 DNA: TGTGCCAGCACTCCAGTGAGGGAAAGCAATCAGCCCCAGCATTTT. It codes for CASTPVRESNQPQHF.

The J gene is TRBJ1-6, the V gene TRBV7-3; the D gene is possibly TRBD1 (6 bases). The CDR3 sequence is 16 residues long. Germline CDR1 and CDR2: SGHTA and FQGTGA. Trimming removed 4 bases from V and 10 bases from J, with 20 bases in between. Here the CDR3 DNA reads TGTGCCAGCAGCTCAATGGGGAGGGGGGTACGATCACCCCTCCACTTT. Translated, it gives CASSSMGRGVRSPLHF.

The V and J genes are TRBV9 and TRBJ1-4; D is undetermined. V was shortened by 5 bases and J by 7 bases, with 27 bases between the two germline ends. Germline V lookup: CDR1 SGDLS, CDR2 YYNGEE. The CDR3 runs to 18 residues. The CDR3 spells CASRSPKKRDTGSEKLFF. DNA of the CDR3: TGTGCCAGCAGATCCCCCAAGAAGAGAGACACGGGGAGTGAAAAACTGTTTTTT.

The DNA of the CDR3 is TGCGCCAGCAGCCCGATTCAGGACAGGTACAATGAGCAGTTCTTC. Amino acids: CASSPIQDRYNEQFF. The chain is built from TRBV5-1 and TRBJ2-1; 7 bases are a match to TRBD1. The germline V gene has CDR1 SGHRS and CDR2 YFSETQ. V was clipped by 4 bases and J by 4 bases; unmatched bases: 8. This CDR3 has 15 amino acids.

J is TRBJ1-1 and V is TRBV27, with 11 bases matching TRBD1. The CDR3 consists of 15 residues. Germline-derived CDR1 and CDR2 are MNHEY and SMNVEV (reference sequence). Trimming cost V 5 bases and J 5 bases; bases outside gene matches: 7. This CDR3 reads CASSRIGDRGTEAFF. CDR3 nucleotide sequence: TGTGCCAGCAGTCGGATTGGGGACAGGGGGACTGAAGCTTTCTTT.

The rearrangement uses TRBV11-2 and TRBJ2-1; no reliable D call. Germline V CDR1 and CDR2: SGHAT, FQNNGV. V shed 3 bases and J shed 10 bases, with 7 bases lying between them. The CDR3 loop spans 11 amino acids. For the CDR3, the DNA is TGTGCCAGCAGCTTTAGTCAAGAGCAGTTCTTC. Encoded protein: CASSFSQEQFF.

This clone was observed a single time. J is TRBJ2-7 and V is TRBV4-1; the D is unclear. The CDR3 is made up of 13 amino acids. The V end was cut by 6 bases, the J end by 1 base, with 10 bases between. Germline V CDR1 and CDR2: MGHRA, YSYEKL. In nucleotides, the CDR3 is TGCGCCAGCAGTCCCCCCGTTTCCTACGAGCAGTACTTC. It specifies CASSPPVSYEQYF.

The chain combines TRBV30 with TRBJ1-4; possibly TRBD1 for D (6 bases). Germline V gene sequence: CDR1 GTSNPN, CDR2 SVGIG (reference sequence). The CDR3 extends over 14 amino acids. Trimming removed 4 bases at V and 10 bases at J, with 19 bases between. CDR3 sequence: CAWIPPGVGGKLFF. In nucleotides, the CDR3 is TGTGCCTGGATCCCCCCAGGGGTTGGAGGAAAACTGTTTTTT.